This T cell receptor (beta chain) was found in a study of cytomegalovirus exposure and HLA in healthy donors. Whole-study findings and limits: Relative to equally common others, HLA-associated TCR beta chains showed greater clonal expansion in a later analysis.

Points on this clone: Its antigen is currently unknown.

Primers: 60 Vbeta forward and 13 Jbeta reverse. Produced via immunoSEQ multiplex PCR; TCRdb's table is partial and in-frame only. Of approximately 120,000 clones in the sample, just under 70% were seen once. The germline CDR1 and CDR2 sequences are SGDLS and YYNGEE. There are 11 residues in the CDR3. V was cut by 4 bases and J by 9 bases, with 8 bases left in between. The origin of this receptor is a woman aged 65 to 85 in good health and CMV-seropositive. This chain uses TRBV9 with TRBJ2-1; D not resolved. The specimen sequenced was PBMCs. CDR3 sequence: CASSSSREQFF. DNA of the CDR3: TGTGCCAGCAGCTCCTCGCGTGAGCAGTTCTTC.